This T cell receptor (beta chain) was sequenced during a study of blood T cells in healthy people across ages. This clonotype was seen a single time. Its antigen is as yet unknown. A sample-barcoded 5' primer and a J-beta primer mix were used in a second PCR of roughly 6 to 11 cycles. Every sample produced at least 3 million CDR3-containing paired-end reads. TCRdb analysed the 5' RACE reads with MiXCR anew, one entry per CDR3 protein. The sample consists of 850,000 to 1,000,000 distinct CDR3 sequences, roughly 50% of them appearing once. Findings and limits, study-wide: Higher diversity and more naive CD4+ cells were features of long-lived donors, compared to aged donors. Any conclusive comparison of naive versus antigen-experienced cells was prevented by using unsorted PBMCs.

The germline V gene has CDR1 SGHTA and CDR2 FQGNSA. The CDR3 spans 12 residues. V was pared by 5 bases and J by 7 bases, with 5 bases of the junction left unmatched. Caucasian individuals from Russia who were healthy and aged about 6 to 95 acted as donors. The sample consisted of blood. This rearrangement joins TRBV7-2 to TRBJ2-7, with TRBD2 identical over 7 bases. This TCR came from a man between 25 and 39 years old in good health. CDR3 DNA sequence: TGTGCCAGCAGCCATCCCGGGGGGGAGCAGTACTTC. This gives the protein CASSHPGGEQYF.